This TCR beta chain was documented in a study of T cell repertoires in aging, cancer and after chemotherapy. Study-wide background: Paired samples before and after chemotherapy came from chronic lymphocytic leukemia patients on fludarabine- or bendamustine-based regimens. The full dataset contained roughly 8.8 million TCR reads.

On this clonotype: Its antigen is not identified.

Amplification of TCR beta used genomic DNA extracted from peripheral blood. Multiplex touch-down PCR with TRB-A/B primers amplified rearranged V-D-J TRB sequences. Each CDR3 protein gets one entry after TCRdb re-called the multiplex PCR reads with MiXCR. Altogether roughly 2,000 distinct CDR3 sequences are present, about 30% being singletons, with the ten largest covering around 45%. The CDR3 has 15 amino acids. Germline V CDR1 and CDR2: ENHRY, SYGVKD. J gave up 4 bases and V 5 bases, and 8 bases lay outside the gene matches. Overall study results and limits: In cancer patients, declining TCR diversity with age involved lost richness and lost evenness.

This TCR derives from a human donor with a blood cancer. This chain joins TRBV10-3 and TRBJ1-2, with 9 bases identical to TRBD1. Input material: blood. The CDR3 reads CAISTPGQGPYGYTF. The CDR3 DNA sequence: TGTGCCATCAGTACCCCGGGACAGGGTCCCTATGGCTACACCTTC.